This T cell receptor beta chain was recovered during a study of blood T cells in healthy people across ages. Germline CDR1 reads MNHNY; CDR2 reads SVGAGI (reference sequence). This CDR3 has 14 residues. Trimming cost V 6 bases and J 2 bases; bases outside gene matches: 7. Study-level findings and limits: Long-lived donors carried more naive CD4+ cells and greater diversity than aged donors. Estimates based on one million T cells were treated as lower bounds. Age brought a roughly linear fall in TCR beta diversity measured per million T cells.

There are a few counts of this clonotype. Its antigen remains unidentified. A sample-barcoded 5' primer and a J-beta primer mix were used in a second PCR of about 7 to 11 cycles. TCRdb processed the 5' RACE reads anew with MiXCR; each CDR3 protein has one entry. The sample includes 850,000 to 1,300,000 distinct CDR3 sequences, more than 40% seen only once; the top ten take approximately 20%. Sequenced: blood. The sequence came from a woman aged 60-75 years in good health. The chain recombines TRBV6-6 with TRBJ2-7, with 7 nucleotides matching TRBD1. This CDR3 is CASSWTTGAYEQYF. CDR3 DNA: TGTGCCAGCAGCTGGACCACAGGGGCCTACGAGCAGTACTTC.